This entry features one T cell receptor beta chain sequence. CDR1 and CDR2 from the germline V gene are SGHRS and YFSETQ. CDR3 length: 15 residues. V shed 6 bases and J 4 bases; nucleotides not matched to a gene: 9. The data originate from a study of blood T cell repertoires in COVID-19. Study summary: The origin of the acute and convalescent COVID-19 samples was the United States, Italy and Spain. T cells, B-cell-depleted T cells, or PBMCs provided the cDNA or gDNA that served as material.

Per the authors' pipeline: Researchers report that nucleated cell counts were estimated from reference gene primer amplification. Sequencing was performed with immunoSEQ multiplex PCR; in TCRdb, only in-frame clones are kept and a portion is missing. V, J and clone size are taken as reported in that table, and D and trimming were inferred from the DNA itself. Among about 87,000 clones listed, 70% to 90% were seen once. The sample consisted of peripheral blood. This TCR was recovered from a middle-aged man with acute or convalescent COVID-19. V and J are TRBV5-1 and TRBJ2-2; TRBD1 aligns across 7 bases. Here the CDR3 DNA reads TGCGCCAGCACCGCCGACAGGGTCGGCACCGGGGAGCTGTTTTTT. The encoded protein is CASTADRVGTGELFF.